These 10 T cell receptor beta chains came from one sample sequenced in a study of OX40 agonist ivuxolimab in advanced cancers. Here immunoSEQ multiplex PCR was the method, and the copy in TCRdb shows in-frame clones only, minus some. The table shows 59,000 or so clones, with around 82% occurring only once. Sequences were derived from CD4+ or CD8+ T cells sorted from blood, sampled in a trial of the OX40 agonist ivuxolimab. The source is an adult with an advanced solid tumor such as melanoma, head and neck, liver or kidney cancer.

The chain employs TRBV4-3 and TRBJ1-2, with 7 bases matching TRBD1. Trimming removed 1 base from V and 10 bases from J; junction bases left unmatched: 9. CDR3 length equals 14 residues. Germline V gene lookup returns CDR1 LGHNA and CDR2 YSLEER. DNA of the CDR3: TGCGCCAGCAGCCAAGTCGGAGGACAGGAGACCTACACCTTC. Its protein product is CASSQVGGQETYTF.

The chain is built from TRBV9 and TRBJ2-7; TRBD2 matches 8 bases. CDR3 length equals 14 residues. CDR1 is SGDLS and CDR2 is YYNGEE in the germline V gene. V shed 0 bases, J shed 4 bases, and the junction held 3 bases outside the gene matches. The CDR3 loop reads CASSVDGTSYEQYF. The CDR3 bases are TGTGCCAGCAGCGTAGACGGGACTAGTTACGAGCAGTACTTC.

The chain combines TRBV7-2 with TRBJ1-1; maybe TRBD1 (5 bases). This CDR3 is built from 14 residues. Trimming took 5 bases from V and 0 from J, leaving 10 bases between them. The germline CDR1 and CDR2 sequences are SGHTA and FQGNSA. CDR3: CASSAGLMNTEAFF. In nucleotides, the CDR3 is TGTGCCAGCAGCGCGGGACTGATGAACACTGAAGCTTTCTTT.

The chain combines TRBV29-1 with TRBJ2-7; 9 bases match TRBD1. Germline loops: CDR1 SQVTM, CDR2 ANQGSEA. CDR3 length: 15 residues. The J segment lost 1 base and the V segment lost 6 bases, leaving 10 bases of the junction unmatched. The CDR3: CSVASDRGSSYEQYF. DNA of the CDR3: TGCAGCGTCGCGTCCGACAGGGGGTCTTCCTACGAGCAGTACTTC.

This clone showed up just a few times. The chain carries TRBV19 and TRBJ1-1; possible D gene TRBD1, 5 bases. Germline V gene data show CDR1 as LNHDA and CDR2 as SQIVND (reference sequence). Trimming cost V 2 bases and J 1 base, with 11 bases left between them. The CDR3 totals 15 residues. The CDR3 DNA is TGTGCCAGTAGTATAAGGGGAGCCAAGAACACTGAAGCTTTCTTT. Translation: CASSIRGAKNTEAFF.

This chain connects TRBV7-2 to TRBJ1-1, with D perhaps TRBD1 (6 bases). Germline V lookup: CDR1 SGHTA, CDR2 FQGNSA. V was cut by 5 bases and J by 3 bases, with 10 bases left in between. This CDR3 spans 13 amino acids. In nucleotides, the CDR3 is TGTGCCAGCAGCGTAAGGGGGGACACTGAAGCTTTCTTT. Translated: CASSVRGDTEAFF.

Details on this clone: Other DNA sequences within the sample encode an identical CDR3. V gene TRBV6-1 combines with J gene TRBJ1-2; 7 bases align to TRBD1. J was trimmed by 4 bases and V by 4 bases; bases with no gene match: 6. The germline gives CDR1 MNHNS, CDR2 SASEGT. CDR3 length: 14 amino acids. The CDR3 is CASSGQGASYGYTF. In nucleotides, the CDR3 is TGTGCCAGCAGTGGACAGGGAGCTAGCTATGGCTACACCTTC.

The chain has TRBV7-2 and TRBJ2-1; 11 bases map to TRBD1. V shed 0 bases, J shed 6 bases, and the junction held 1 base outside the gene matches. Germline loops: CDR1 SGHTA, CDR2 FQGNSA. This CDR3 has 15 residues. The CDR3 loop reads CASSLAGTGGNEQFF. CDR3 bases: TGTGCCAGCAGCTTAGCCGGGACAGGGGGCAATGAGCAGTTCTTC.

The chain has TRBV6-1 and TRBJ1-1; 7 bases are a match to TRBD1. V was pared by 5 bases and J by 6 bases, with 9 bases of the junction left unmatched. This CDR3 is built from 14 residues. The germline V gene encodes CDR1 MNHNS and CDR2 SASEGT. CDR3 nucleotides: TGTGCCAGCAGTCTACGACAGGGAGTAGCTGAAGCTTTCTTT. Translation: CASSLRQGVAEAFF.

The chain combines TRBV14 with TRBJ1-2; D gene unclear. Germline V gives CDR1 SGHDN, CDR2 FVKESK. The CDR3 is made up of 15 amino acids. The ends were cut back, 4 bases at V and 4 bases at J, with 16 bases in the middle. In nucleotides, the CDR3 is TGTGCCAGCAGCCTCACACCTACTGCAGTCTATGGCTACACCTTC. Protein sequence: CASSLTPTAVYGYTF.